The present T cell receptor beta chain was sequenced within a study of T cell repertoires in urothelial bladder cancer (dated by TCRdb to about 2019). In terms of the full investigation: Of the roughly 12 resected lesions, three were clinically staged as cT0, three as cTa, three as cT1 and three as cT2 or greater. TCR repertoire clonality in bladder tumors was compared with TCR repertoire clonality in benign bladder inflammation. Around 13 patients with bladder lesions undergoing transurethral resection were identified prospectively. Eleven to twelve resected bladder lesions were studied, comprising urothelial carcinoma (UC+) and benign (UC-) specimens.

As for this clone: The specificity of this receptor is unknown. Per-base quality was not reported, and no clone a single base away is much larger than it.

What the authors observed across the whole study: A single T-cell clone reached up to about 15% of infiltrating lymphocytes in carcinoma specimens, compared with approximately 1.8% in benign specimens. Fewer T cells were found in urothelial carcinoma specimens than in benign specimens, with medians of about 5,800 and 28,000, respectively. A median tumor infiltrating lymphocyte percentage of roughly 2% was observed in carcinoma specimens, compared with approximately 12% in benign specimens.

The CDR3, from cysteine to phenylalanine, totals 16 residues. Only CDR3 DNA remains: 48 bases, in frame from the first base. CDR1 GTSNPN and CDR2 SVGIG were looked up in the germline V gene (reference sequence). V loses 1 base of germline sequence and J loses 4 bases, and the interval between the two ends is 17 bases. The immunoSEQ assay was used to sequence the CDR3 region of the TCR beta chain. From the authors' description of their analysis: For every specimen, the T-cell fraction, clonal dominance and maximum TCR clone frequency were calculated. The source is immuneACCESS, and TCRdb retained only in-frame sequences with V and J called. Part of the clones is not carried over; for the studies checked, unresolved V genes explain less than half of this, and the remainder is unexplained. That table furnishes V, J and clone size, whereas the DNA furnished D and trimming. In this sample the table shows under 15,000 clones, less than 75% of which occur a single time. The ten largest clones capture 8% to 9% of the sample.

Bladder lesion specimens were collected at transurethral resection and stored at -80C. From bladder specimens obtained at transurethral resection, DNA was extracted. Material for sequencing was tumor-infiltrating cells from bladder cancer. The clonotype was recovered from a human donor with urothelial carcinoma. The chain is assembled from TRBV30 and TRBJ1-3, with the identity of the D gene unclear. The DNA is as follows: TGTGCCTGGAGTGGCGGTGGAGGGAAGATGGGAAACACCATATATTTT. Translated, this is CAWSGGGGKMGNTIYF.